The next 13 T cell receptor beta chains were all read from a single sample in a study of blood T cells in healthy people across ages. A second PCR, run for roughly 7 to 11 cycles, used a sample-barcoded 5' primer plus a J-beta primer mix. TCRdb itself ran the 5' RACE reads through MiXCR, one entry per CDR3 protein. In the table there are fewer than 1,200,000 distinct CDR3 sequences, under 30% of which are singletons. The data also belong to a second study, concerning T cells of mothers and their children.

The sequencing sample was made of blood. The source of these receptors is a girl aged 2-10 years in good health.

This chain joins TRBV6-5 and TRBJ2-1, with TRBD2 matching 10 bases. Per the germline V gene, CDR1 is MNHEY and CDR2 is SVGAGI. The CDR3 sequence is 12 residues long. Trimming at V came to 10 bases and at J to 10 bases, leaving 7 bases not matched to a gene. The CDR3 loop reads CATSETSGEQFF. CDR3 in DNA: TGTGCCACCTCGGAGACTAGCGGGGAGCAGTTCTTC.

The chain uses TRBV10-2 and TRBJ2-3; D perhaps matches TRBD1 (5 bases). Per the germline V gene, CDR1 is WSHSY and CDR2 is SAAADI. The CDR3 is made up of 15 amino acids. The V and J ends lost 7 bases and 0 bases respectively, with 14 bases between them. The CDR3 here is CASTDLRVSTDTQYF. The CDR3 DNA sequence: TGCGCCAGCACTGATCTCAGGGTCAGCACAGATACGCAGTATTTT.

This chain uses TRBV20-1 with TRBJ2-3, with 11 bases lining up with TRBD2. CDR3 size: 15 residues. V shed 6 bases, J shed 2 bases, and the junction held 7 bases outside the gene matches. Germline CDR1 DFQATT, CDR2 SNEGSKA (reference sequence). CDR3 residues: CSARVTSGATDTQYF. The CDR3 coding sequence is TGCAGTGCAAGGGTGACTAGCGGGGCCACAGATACGCAGTATTTT.

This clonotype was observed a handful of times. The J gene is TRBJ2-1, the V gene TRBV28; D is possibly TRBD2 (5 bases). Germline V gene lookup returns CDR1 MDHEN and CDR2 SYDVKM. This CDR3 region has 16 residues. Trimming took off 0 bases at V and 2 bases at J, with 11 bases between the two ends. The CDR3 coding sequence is TGTGCCAGCAGTTTATGGGGCGATAGCGCCTACAATGAGCAGTTCTTC. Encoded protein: CASSLWGDSAYNEQFF.

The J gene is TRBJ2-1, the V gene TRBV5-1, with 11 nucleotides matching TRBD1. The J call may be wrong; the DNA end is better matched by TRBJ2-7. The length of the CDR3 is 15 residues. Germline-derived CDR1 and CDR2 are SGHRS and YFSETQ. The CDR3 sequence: CASSLDGQGAREQYF. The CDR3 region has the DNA TGCGCCAGCAGCTTGGATGGACAGGGGGCGCGCGAGCAGTACTTC.

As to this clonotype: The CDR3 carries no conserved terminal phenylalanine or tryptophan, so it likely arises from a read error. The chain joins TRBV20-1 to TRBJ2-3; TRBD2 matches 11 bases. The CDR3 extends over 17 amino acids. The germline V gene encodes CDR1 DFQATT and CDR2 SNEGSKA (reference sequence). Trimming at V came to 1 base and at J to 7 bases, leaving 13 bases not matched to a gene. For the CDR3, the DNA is TGCAGTGCTAGAGTTGGGACTAGCGGCCACCTGGGGAATACGCAGTATCTT. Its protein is CSARVGTSGHLGNTQYL.

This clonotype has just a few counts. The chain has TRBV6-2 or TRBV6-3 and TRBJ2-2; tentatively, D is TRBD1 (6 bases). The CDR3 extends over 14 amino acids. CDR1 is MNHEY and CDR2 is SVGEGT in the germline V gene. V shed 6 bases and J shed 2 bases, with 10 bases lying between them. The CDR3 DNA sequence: TGTGCCAGCAGAGGACAGCTAAACACCGGGGAGCTGTTTTTT. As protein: CASRGQLNTGELFF.

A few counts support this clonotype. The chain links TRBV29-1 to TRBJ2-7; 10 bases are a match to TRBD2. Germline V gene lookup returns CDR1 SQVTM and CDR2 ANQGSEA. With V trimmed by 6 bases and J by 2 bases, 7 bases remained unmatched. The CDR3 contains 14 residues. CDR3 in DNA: TGCAGCGTGGGTAGCGGGGGGTACGCCTACGAGCAGTACTTC. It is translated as CSVGSGGYAYEQYF.

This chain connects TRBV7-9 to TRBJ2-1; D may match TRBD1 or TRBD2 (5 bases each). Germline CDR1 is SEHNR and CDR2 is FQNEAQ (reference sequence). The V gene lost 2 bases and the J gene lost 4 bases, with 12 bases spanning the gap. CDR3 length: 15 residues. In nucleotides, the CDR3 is TGTGCCAGCAGCTTAAGGGGAGAGCCTTACAATGAGCAGTTCTTC. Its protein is CASSLRGEPYNEQFF.

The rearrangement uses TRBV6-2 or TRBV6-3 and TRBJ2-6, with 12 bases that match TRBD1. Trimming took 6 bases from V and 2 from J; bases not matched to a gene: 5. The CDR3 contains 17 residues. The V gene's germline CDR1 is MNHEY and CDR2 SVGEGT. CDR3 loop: CASRPGQGAPGANVLTF. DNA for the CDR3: TGTGCCAGCAGGCCGGGACAGGGGGCTCCTGGGGCCAACGTCCTGACTTTC.

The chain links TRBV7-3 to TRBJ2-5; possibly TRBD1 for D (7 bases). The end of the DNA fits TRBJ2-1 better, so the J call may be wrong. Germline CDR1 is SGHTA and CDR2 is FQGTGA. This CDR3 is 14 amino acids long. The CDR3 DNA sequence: TGTGCCAGCAGCCTCCAGGGGGGCCCCGATGAGCAGTTCTTC. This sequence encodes CASSLQGGPDEQFF.

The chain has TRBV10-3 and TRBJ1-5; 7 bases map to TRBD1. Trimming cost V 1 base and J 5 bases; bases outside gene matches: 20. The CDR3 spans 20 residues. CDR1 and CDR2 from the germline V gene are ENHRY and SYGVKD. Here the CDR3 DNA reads TGTGCCATCAGTGAGTTCATGTCGCGAGACAGGGCGTTGCGGGATCAGCCCCAGCATTTT. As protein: CAISEFMSRDRALRDQPQHF.

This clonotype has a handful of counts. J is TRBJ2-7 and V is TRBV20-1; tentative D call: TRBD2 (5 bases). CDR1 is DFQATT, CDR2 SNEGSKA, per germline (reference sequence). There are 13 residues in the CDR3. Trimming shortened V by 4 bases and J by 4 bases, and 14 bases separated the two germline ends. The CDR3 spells CSATSSLAYEQYF. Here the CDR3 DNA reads TGCAGTGCTACCAGTAGTCTAGCTTACGAGCAGTACTTC.